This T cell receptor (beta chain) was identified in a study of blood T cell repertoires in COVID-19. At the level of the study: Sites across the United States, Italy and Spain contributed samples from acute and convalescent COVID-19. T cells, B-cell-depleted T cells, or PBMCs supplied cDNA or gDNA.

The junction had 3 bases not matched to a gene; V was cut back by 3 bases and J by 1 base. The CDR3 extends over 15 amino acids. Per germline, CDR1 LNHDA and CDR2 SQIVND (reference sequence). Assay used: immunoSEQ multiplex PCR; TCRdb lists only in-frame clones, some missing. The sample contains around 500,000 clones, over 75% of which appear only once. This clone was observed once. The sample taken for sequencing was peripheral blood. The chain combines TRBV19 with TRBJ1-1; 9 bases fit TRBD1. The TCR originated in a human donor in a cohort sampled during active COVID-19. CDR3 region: CASSIAGQGNTEAFF. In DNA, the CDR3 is TGTGCCAGTAGTATCGCGGGACAGGGGAACACTGAAGCTTTCTTT.